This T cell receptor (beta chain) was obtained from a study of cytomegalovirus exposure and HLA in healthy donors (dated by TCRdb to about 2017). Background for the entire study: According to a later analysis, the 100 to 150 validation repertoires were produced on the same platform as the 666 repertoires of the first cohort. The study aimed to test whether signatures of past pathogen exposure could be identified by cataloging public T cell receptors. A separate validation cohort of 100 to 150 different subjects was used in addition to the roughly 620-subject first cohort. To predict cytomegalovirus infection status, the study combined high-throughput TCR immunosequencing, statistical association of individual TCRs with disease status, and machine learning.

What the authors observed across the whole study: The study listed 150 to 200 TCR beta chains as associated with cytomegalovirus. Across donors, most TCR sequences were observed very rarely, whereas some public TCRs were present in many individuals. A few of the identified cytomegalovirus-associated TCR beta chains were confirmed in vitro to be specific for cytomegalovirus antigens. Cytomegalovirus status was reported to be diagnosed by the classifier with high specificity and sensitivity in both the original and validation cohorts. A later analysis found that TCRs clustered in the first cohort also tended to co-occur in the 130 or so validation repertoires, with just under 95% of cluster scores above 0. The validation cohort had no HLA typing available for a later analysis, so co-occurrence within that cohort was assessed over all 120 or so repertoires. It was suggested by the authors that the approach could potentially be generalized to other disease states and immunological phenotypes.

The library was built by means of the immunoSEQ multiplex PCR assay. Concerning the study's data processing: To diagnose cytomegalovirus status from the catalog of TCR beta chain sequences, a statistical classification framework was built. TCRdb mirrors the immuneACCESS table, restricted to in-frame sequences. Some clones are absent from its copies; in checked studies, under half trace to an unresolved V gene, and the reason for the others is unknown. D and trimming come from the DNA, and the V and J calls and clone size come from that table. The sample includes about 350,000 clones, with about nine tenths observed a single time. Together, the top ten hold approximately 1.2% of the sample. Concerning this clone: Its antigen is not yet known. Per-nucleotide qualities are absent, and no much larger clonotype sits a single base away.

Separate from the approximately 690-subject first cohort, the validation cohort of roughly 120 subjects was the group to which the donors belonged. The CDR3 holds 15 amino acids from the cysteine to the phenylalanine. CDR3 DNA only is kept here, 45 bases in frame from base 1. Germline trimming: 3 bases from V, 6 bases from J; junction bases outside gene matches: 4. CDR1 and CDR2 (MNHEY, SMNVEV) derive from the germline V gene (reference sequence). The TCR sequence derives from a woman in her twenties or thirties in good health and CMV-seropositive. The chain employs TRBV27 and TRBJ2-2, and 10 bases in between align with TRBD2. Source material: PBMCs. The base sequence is TGTGCCAGCAGTTTTGGGCTAGCGGGAGCCGGGGAGCTGTTTTTT. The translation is CASSFGLAGAGELFF.